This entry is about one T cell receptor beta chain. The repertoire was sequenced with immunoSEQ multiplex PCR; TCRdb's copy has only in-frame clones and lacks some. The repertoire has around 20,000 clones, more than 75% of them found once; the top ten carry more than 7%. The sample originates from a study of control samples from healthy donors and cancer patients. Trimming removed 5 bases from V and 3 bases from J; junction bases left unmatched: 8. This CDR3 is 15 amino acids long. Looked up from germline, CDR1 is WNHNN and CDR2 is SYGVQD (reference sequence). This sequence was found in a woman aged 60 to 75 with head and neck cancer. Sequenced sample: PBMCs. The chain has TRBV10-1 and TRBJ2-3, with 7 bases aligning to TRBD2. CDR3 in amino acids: CASSPGLAETDTQYF. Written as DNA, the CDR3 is TGCGCCAGCAGTCCCGGTCTAGCGGAGACAGATACGCAGTATTTT.